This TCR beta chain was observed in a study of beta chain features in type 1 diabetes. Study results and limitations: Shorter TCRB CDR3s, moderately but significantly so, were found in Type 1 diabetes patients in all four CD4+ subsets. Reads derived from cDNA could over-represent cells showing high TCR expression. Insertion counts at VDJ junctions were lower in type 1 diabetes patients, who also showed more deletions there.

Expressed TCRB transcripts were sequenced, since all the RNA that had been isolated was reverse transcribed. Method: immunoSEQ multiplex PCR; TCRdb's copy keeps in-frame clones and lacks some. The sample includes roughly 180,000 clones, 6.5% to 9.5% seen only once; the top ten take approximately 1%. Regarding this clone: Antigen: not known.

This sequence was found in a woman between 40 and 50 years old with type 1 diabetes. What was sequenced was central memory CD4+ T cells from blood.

CDR3 bases: TGTGCCAGCAGCAGGACAGGGGGTGGGGATACGCAGTATTTT. Translated, it gives CASSRTGGGDTQYF. The rearrangement uses TRBV7-2 and TRBJ2-3; 10 bases match TRBD1. CDR3 length equals 14 residues. Germline CDR1 SGHTA, CDR2 FQGNSA. After removal of 5 bases from V and 6 bases from J, the junction contained 5 bases not matched to a gene.